This is a list of T cell receptor beta chains from one sample in a study of neoadjuvant anti-PD-1 for oral cavity cancer. Using immunoSEQ multiplex PCR, the repertoire was profiled, and TCRdb retains in-frame clones only, with some absent. Of over 14,000 clones in the sample, roughly 73% were seen once. Material: PBMCs, obtained before nivolumab (anti-PD-1) treatment. The origin of the receptors is a person between 35 and 79 years old with oral cavity squamous cell carcinoma. Both conserved end residues are part of each CDR3. Each record gives: J gene, clone size, V gene, D gene, CDR3 DNA, CDR3 protein. D genes are given only for firm matches. Size tells how often a clone was seen (once, few, many) or the class of an expanded clone, and some rows leave it out.

TRBJ1-1 few TRBV2 . TGTGCCAGCAGTCCGGACGGCCTTATGAACACTGAAGCTTTCTTT CASSPDGLMNTEAFF
TRBJ2-7 . TRBV2 . TGTGCCAGCAGTGTTTCCGTCCTGAAAAAACCCCACGAGCAGTACTTC CASSVSVLKKPHEQYF
TRBJ2-3 . TRBV19 . TGTGCCAGTGTTAGGACAGCCACTAGCACAGATACGCAGTATTTT CASVRTATSTDTQYF
TRBJ2-1 . TRBV27 . TGTGCCAGCAGTGTAGGCAGCGTCTACAATGAGCAGTTCTTC CASSVGSVYNEQFF
TRBJ1-2 . TRBV6-5 . TGTGCCAGCAGCCGCCCTGGGGCTAACTATGGCTACACCTTC CASSRPGANYGYTF
TRBJ2-5 . TRBV18 TRBD1 TGTGCCAGCTCACCAACCGGACAGGGGTACGGAGAGACCCAGTACTTC CASSPTGQGYGETQYF
TRBJ1-5 few TRBV30 . TGTGCCTGGAGGGGCCGTGGCAGGCCCAGCAATCAGCCCCAGCATTTT CAWRGRGRPSNQPQHF
TRBJ2-1 . TRBV5-5 TRBD2 TGTGCCAGCAGCTTGGCACTAGCGAACAATGAGCAGTTCTTC CASSLALANNEQFF
TRBJ1-1 . TRBV10-1 TRBD1 TGCGCCAGCAGTGAGTCGTGGACAGGGGTGAACACTGAAGCTTTCTTT CASSESWTGVNTEAFF
TRBJ1-5 . TRBV30 . TGTGCCTGGAGTGTAAGGGGCGGGCCCGGCAGTCAGCCCCAGCATTTT CAWSVRGGPGSQPQHF
TRBJ2-7 . TRBV4-1 TRBD1 TGCGCCAGCAGCGACCGGGACAGGGGCCACGAGCAGTACTTC CASSDRDRGHEQYF
TRBJ2-7 . TRBV7-3 . TGTGCCAGCAGCCCCGGCTCCGAATACGAGCAGTACTTC CASSPGSEYEQYF
TRBJ2-3 once TRBV2 TRBD2 TGTGCCAGCATGCCTCTGCGGGGGGGGCCCGATACGCAGTATTTT CASMPLRGGPDTQYF
TRBJ1-2 . TRBV7-2 . TGTGCCAGCAGCCACCGAACAGGGAACTATGGCTACACCTTC CASSHRTGNYGYTF
TRBJ1-5 once TRBV19 TRBD1 TGTGCCAGTAGTATATCAGGGGGAAATCAGCCCCAGCATTTT CASSISGGNQPQHF
TRBJ2-1 . TRBV7-9 . TGTGCCAGCAGCTTGGATTACCATGAGCAGTTCTTC CASSLDYHEQFF
TRBJ2-3 . TRBV10-2 . TGCGCCAGCAGTGAGTTGATCGCGGCAGATACGCAGTATTTT CASSELIAADTQYF
TRBJ1-2 . TRBV2 . TGTGCCAGCCACTCAGGGCTAGTCTATGGCTACACCTTC CASHSGLVYGYTF
TRBJ2-1 . TRBV27 TRBD2 TGTGCCAGCAGTTCGCGACTAGCGGTCGACTCACCTGACTACAATGAGCAGTTCTTC CASSSRLAVDSPDYNEQFF
TRBJ1-1 . TRBV29-1 . TGCAGCGTGATCTCGGGGGGGTACACTGAAGCTTTCTTT CSVISGGYTEAFF
TRBJ1-1 . TRBV28 . TGTGCCAGCAGTTGGGTTGGGGGAAACACTGAAGCTTTCTTT CASSWVGGNTEAFF
TRBJ2-1 . TRBV11-3 TRBD2 TGTGCCAGCAGCCCCCCTAGCGGGAGACATGAGCAGTTCTTC CASSPPSGRHEQFF
TRBJ2-1 . TRBV6-5 TRBD2 TGTGCCAGCCGACTAGCGGGAGGGTCCTACAATGAGCAGTTCTTC CASRLAGGSYNEQFF
TRBJ2-2 . TRBV7-3 TRBD2 TGTGCCAGCAGCTTACGGGGGACTAGGAGCACCGGGGAGCTGTTTTTT CASSLRGTRSTGELFF
TRBJ1-5 . TRBV9 . TGTGCCAGCAGCCTCCACCCGGAGACCCCTTATAGCAATCAGCCCCAGCATTTT CASSLHPETPYSNQPQHF
TRBJ2-5 . TRBV5-4 TRBD2 TGTGCCAGCAGCCAAGAGTTGGCGGGAGGCATTGGGACCCAGTACTTC CASSQELAGGIGTQYF
TRBJ2-7 . TRBV9 TRBD2 TGTGCCAGCAGCGTAGGTTCCGGGGGGAGCTCCTACGAGCAGTACTTC CASSVGSGGSSYEQYF
TRBJ1-2 few TRBV27 . TGTGCCAGCAGTTTAGCGGGGGACTATGGCTACACCTTC CASSLAGDYGYTF
TRBJ1-3 . TRBV7-8 TRBD1 TGTGCCAGCAGCTTACGCGGATTAGCCGGGGACAGAGGGAACACCATATATTTT CASSLRGLAGDRGNTIYF